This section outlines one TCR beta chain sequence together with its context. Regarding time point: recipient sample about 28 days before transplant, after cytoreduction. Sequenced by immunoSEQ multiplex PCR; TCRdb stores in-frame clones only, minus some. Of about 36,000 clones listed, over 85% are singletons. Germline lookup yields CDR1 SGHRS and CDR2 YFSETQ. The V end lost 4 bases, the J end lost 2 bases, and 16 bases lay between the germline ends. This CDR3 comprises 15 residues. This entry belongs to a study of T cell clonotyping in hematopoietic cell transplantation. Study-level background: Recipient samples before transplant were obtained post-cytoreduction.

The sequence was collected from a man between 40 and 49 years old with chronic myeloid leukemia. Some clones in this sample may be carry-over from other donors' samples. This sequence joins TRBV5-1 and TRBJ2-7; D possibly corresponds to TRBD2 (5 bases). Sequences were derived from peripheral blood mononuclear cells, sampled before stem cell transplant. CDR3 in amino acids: CASSPVGRGTYEQYF. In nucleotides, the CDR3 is TGCGCCAGCAGCCCCGTAGGAAGAGGGACCTACGAGCAGTACTTC.